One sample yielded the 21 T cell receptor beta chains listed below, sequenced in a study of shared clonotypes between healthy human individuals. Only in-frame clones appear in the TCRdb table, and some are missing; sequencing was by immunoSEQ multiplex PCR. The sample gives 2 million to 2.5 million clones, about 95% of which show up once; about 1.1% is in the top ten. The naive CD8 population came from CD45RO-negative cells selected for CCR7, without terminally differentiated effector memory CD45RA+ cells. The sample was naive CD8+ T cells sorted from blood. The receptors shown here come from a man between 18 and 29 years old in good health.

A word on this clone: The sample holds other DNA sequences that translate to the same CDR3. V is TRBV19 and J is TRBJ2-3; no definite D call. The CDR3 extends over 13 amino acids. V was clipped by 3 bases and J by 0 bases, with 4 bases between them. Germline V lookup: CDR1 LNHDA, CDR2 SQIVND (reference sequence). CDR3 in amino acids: CASSIQSTDTQYF. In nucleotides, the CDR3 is TGTGCCAGTAGTATTCAGAGCACAGATACGCAGTATTTT.

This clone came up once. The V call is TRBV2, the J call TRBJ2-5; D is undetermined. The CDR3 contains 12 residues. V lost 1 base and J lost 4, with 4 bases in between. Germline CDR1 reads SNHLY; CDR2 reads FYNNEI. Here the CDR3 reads CASSEGRETQYF. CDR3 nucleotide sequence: TGTGCCAGCAGTGAAGGGCGAGAGACCCAGTACTTC.

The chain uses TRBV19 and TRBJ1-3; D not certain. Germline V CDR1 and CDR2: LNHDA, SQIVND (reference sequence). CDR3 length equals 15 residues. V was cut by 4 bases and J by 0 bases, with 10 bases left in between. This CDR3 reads CASSTTPVSGNTIYF. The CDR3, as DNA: TGTGCCAGTAGTACCACCCCGGTCTCTGGAAACACCATATATTTT.

As DNA, the CDR3 is TGTGCCAGCAGCTTGGGCCAGGGGATCACCGGGGAGCTGTTTTTT. Encoded protein: CASSLGQGITGELFF. The chain combines TRBV5-8 with TRBJ2-2; possible D gene TRBD1, 6 bases. Trimming left V 0 bases short and J 4 bases short, with 10 bases between. Germline CDR1 and CDR2: SGHTS and YDEGEE. The CDR3 extends over 15 amino acids.

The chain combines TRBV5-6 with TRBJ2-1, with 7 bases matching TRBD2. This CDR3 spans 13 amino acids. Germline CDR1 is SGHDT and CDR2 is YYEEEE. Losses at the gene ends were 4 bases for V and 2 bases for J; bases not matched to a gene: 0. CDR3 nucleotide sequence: TGTGCCAGCAGCGGGGGGGCCTACAATGAGCAGTTCTTC. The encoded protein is CASSGGAYNEQFF.

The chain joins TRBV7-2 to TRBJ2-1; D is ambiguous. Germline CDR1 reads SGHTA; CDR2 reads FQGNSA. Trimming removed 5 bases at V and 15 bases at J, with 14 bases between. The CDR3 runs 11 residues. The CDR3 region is CASSGVGSPFF. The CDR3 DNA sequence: TGTGCCAGCAGCGGTGTGGGGTCCCCGTTCTTC.

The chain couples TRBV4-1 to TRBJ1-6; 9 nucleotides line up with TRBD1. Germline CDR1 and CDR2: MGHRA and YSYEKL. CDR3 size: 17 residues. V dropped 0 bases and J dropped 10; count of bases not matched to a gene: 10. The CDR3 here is CASSQDKGGQGTSPLHF. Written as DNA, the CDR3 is TGCGCCAGCAGCCAAGATAAGGGGGGACAGGGTACATCACCCCTCCACTTT.

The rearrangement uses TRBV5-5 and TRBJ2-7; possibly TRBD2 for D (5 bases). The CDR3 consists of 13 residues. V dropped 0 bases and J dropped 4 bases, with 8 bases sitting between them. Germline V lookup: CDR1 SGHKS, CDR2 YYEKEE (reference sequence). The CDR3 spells CASSLEGEYEQYF. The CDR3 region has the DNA TGTGCCAGCAGCTTGGAGGGAGAGTACGAGCAGTACTTC.

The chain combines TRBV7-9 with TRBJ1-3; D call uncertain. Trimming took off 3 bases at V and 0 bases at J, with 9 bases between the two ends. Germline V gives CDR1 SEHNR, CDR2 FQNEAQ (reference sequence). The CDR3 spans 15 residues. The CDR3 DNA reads TGTGCCAGCAGCTTCAGGCAGAGCTCTGGAAACACCATATATTTT. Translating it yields CASSFRQSSGNTIYF.

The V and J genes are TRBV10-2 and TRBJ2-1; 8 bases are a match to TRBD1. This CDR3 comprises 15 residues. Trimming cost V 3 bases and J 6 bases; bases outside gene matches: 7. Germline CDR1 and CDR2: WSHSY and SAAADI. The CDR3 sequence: CASSEQGVLGNEQFF. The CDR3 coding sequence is TGCGCCAGCAGTGAACAGGGGGTACTGGGCAATGAGCAGTTCTTC.

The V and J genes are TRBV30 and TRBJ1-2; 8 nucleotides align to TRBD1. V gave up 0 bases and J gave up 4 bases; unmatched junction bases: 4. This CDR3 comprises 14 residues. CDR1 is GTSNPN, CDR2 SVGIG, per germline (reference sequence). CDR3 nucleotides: TGTGCCTGGAGTGTAACAGGGGGAGCCTATGGCTACACCTTC. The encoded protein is CAWSVTGGAYGYTF.

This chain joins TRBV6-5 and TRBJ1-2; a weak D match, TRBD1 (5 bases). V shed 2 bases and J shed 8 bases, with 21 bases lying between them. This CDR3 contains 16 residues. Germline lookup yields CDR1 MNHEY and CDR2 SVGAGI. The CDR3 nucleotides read TGTGCCAGCAGTTACCAGTTTTTAGAGGTGGGGACGGGCTACACCTTC. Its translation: CASSYQFLEVGTGYTF.

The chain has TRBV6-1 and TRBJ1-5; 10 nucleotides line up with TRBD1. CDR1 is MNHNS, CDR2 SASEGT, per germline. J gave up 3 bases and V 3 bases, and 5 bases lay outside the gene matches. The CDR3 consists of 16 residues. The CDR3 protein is CASSDDRGHYNQPQHF. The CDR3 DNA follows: TGTGCCAGCAGTGACGACAGGGGGCACTACAATCAGCCCCAGCATTTT.

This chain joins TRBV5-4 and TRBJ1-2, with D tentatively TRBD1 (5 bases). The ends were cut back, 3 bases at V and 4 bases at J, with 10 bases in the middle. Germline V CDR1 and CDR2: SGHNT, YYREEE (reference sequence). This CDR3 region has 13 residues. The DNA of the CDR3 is TGTGCCAGCAGCTGGGGTGGGGCCTATGGCTACACCTTC. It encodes CASSWGGAYGYTF.

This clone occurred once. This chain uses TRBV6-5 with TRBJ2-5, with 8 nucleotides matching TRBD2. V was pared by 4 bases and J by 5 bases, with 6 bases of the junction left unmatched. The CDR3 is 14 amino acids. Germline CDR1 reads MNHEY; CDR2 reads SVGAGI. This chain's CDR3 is CASSLGTSGETQYF. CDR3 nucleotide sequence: TGTGCCAGCAGTTTAGGGACTAGTGGGGAGACCCAGTACTTC.

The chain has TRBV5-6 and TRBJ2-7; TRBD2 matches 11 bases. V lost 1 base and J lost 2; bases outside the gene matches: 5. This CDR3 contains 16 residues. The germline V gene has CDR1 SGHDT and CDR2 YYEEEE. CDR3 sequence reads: CASSLTSGRMAYEQYF. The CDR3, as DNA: TGTGCCAGCAGCTTGACTAGCGGGAGAATGGCCTACGAGCAGTACTTC.

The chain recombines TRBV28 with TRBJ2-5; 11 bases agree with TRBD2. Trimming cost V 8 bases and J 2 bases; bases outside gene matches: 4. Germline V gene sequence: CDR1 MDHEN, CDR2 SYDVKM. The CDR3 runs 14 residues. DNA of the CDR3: TGTGCCAGCGGGGGACTAGCGGATCAAGAGACCCAGTACTTC. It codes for CASGGLADQETQYF. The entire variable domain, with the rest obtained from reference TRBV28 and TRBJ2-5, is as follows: DVKVTQSSRYLVKRTGEKVFLECVQDMDHENMFWYRQDPGLGLRLIYFSYDVKMKEKGDIPEGYSVSREKKERFSLILESASTNQTSMYLCASGGLADQETQYFGPGTRLLVL.

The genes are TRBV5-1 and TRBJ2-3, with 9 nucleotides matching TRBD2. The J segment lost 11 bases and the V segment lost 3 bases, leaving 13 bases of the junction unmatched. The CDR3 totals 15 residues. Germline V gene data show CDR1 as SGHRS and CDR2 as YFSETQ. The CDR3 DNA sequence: TGCGCCAGCAGCTATGTAGTAGCGGGAGAGACAGAGCAGTATTTT. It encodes CASSYVVAGETEQYF.

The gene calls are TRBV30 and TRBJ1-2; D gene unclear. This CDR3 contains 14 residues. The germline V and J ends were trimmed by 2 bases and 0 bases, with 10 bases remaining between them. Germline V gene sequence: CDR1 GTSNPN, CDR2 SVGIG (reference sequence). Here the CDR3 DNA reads TGTGCCTGGAGTAAGCCAGAAACTAACTATGGCTACACCTTC. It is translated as CAWSKPETNYGYTF.

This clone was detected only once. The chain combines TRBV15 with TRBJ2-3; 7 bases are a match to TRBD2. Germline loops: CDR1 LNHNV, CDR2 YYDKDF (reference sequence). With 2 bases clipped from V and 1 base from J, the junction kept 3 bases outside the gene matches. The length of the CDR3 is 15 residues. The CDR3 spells CATSRKRDGTDTQYF. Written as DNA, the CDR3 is TGTGCCACCAGCAGAAAGCGGGACGGCACAGATACGCAGTATTTT.

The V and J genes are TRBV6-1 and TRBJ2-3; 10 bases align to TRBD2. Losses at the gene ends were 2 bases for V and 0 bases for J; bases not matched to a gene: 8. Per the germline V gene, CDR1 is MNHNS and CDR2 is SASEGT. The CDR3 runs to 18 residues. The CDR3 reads CASSEKSSGSWSTDTQYF. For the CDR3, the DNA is TGTGCCAGCAGTGAAAAGTCTAGCGGGAGTTGGAGCACAGATACGCAGTATTTT.